This TCR beta chain was recorded in a study of blood T cell repertoires in COVID-19. Sequencing used immunoSEQ multiplex PCR; TCRdb keeps in-frame clones, though not all of them. This repertoire shows approximately 200,000 clones, 80% to 85% found once; its top ten account for around 2.7%. CDR1 and CDR2 (germline): LNHDA, SQIVND (reference sequence). This CDR3 is 15 amino acids long. Trimming cost V 5 bases and J 0 bases, with 8 bases left between them. Remarks on this clone: This same CDR3 is encoded by further DNA sequences in the sample.

The TCR comes from a woman in her 30s who had recovered from COVID-19. Sequences were obtained from peripheral blood. The chain combines TRBV19 with TRBJ2-6, with D perhaps TRBD1 (6 bases). Here the CDR3 DNA reads TGTGCCAGTAGTCCAGGGGACTCTGGGGCCAACGTCCTGACTTTC. It yields the protein CASSPGDSGANVLTF.